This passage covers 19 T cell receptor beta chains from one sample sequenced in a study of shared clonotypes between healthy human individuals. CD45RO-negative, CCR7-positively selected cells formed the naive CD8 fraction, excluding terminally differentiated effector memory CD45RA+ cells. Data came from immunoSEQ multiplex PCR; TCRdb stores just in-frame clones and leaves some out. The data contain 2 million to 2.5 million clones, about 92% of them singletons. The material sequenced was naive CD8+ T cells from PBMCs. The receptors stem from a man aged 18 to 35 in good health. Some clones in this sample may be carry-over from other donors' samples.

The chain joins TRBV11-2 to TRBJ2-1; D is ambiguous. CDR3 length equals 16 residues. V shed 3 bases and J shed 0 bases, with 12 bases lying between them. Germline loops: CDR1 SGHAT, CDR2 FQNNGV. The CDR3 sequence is CASSFTRRTSYNEQFF. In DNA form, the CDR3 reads TGTGCCAGCAGCTTCACTCGAAGGACCTCCTACAATGAGCAGTTCTTC.

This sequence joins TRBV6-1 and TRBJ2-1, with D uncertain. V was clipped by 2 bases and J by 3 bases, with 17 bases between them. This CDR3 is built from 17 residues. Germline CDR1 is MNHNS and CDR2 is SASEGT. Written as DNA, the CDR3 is TGTGCCAGCAGTGAAAACCCTCCGTGGACGGACTACAATGAGCAGTTCTTC. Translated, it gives CASSENPPWTDYNEQFF.

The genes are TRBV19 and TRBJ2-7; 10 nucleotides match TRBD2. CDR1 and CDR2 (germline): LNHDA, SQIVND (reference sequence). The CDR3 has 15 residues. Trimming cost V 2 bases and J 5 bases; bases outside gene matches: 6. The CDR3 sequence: CASSILSSGSHEQYF. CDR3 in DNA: TGTGCCAGTAGTATACTTTCTAGCGGGAGCCACGAGCAGTACTTC.

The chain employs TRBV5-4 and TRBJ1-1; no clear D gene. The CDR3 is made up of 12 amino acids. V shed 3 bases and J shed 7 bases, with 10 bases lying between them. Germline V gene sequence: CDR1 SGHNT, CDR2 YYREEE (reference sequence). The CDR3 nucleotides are TGTGCCAGCAGCTCTACCCCCCTTGAAGCTTTCTTT. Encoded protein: CASSSTPLEAFF. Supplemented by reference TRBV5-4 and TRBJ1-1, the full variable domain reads ETGVTQSPTHLIKTRGQQVTLRCSSQSGHNTVSWYQQALGQGPQFIFQYYREEENGRGNFPPRFSGLQFPNYSSELNVNALELDDSALYLCASSSTPLEAFFGQGTRLTVV.

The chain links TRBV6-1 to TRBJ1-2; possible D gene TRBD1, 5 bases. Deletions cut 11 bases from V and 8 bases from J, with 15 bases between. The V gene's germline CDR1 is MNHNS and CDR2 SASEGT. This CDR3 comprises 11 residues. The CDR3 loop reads CAAEVGRGYTF. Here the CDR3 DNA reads TGTGCCGCAGAGGTGGGGCGGGGCTACACCTTC.

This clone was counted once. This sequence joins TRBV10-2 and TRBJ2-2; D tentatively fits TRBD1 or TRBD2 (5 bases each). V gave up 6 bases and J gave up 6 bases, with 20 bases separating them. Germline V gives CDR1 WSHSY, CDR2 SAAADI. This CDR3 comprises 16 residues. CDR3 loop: CASRDGDLASAGELFF. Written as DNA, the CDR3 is TGCGCCAGCAGAGACGGGGACCTAGCCAGCGCCGGGGAGCTGTTTTTT.

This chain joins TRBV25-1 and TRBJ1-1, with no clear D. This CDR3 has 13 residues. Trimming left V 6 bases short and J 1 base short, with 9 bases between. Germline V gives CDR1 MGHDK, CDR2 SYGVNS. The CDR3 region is CASSVNPNTEAFF. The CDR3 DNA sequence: TGTGCCAGCAGCGTAAACCCGAACACTGAAGCTTTCTTT.

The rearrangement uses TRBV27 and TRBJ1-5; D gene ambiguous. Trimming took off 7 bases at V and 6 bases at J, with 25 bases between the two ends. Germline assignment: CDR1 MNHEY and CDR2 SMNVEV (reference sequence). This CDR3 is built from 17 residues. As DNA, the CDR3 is TGTGCCAGCAACGCCTTTCCGATGGGTCTTAAGGGTCAGCCCCAGCATTTT. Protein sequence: CASNAFPMGLKGQPQHF.

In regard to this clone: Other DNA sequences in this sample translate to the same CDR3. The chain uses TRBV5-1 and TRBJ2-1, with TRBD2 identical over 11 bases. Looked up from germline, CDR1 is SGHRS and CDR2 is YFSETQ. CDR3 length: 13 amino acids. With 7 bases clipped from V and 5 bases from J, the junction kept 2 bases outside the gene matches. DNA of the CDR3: TGCGCCAGCGGGACTAGCGGAAACAATGAGCAGTTCTTC. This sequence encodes CASGTSGNNEQFF. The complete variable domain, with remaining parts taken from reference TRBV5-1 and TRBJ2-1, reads KAGVTQTPRYLIKTRGQQVTLSCSPISGHRSVSWYQQTPGQGLQFLFEYFSETQRNKGNFPGRFSGRQFSNSRSEMNVSTLELGDSALYLCASGTSGNNEQFFGPGTRLTVL.

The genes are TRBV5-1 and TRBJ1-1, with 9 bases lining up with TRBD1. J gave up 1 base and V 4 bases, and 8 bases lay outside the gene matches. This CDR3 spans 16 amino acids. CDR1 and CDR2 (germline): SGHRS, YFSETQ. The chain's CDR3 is CASSGTGIHGNTEAFF. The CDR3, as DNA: TGCGCCAGCAGCGGGACAGGGATACATGGGAACACTGAAGCTTTCTTT.

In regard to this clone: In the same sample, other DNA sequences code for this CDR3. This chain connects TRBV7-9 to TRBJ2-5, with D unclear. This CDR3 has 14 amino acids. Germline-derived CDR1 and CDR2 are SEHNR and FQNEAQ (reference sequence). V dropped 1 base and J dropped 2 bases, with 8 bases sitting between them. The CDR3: CASSLVGPQETQYF. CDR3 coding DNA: TGTGCCAGCAGCTTAGTAGGGCCGCAAGAGACCCAGTACTTC.

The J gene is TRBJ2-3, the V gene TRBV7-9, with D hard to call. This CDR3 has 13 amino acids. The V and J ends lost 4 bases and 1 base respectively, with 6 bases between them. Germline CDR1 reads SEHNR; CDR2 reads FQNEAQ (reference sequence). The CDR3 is CASSSPRTDTQYF. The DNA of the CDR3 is TGTGCCAGCAGCTCTCCGCGCACAGATACGCAGTATTTT.

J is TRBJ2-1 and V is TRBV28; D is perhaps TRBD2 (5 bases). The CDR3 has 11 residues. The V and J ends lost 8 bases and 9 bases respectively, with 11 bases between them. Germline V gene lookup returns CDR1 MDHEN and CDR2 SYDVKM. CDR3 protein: CASSWAGEQFF. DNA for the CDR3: TGTGCCAGCTCGTGGGCGGGTGAGCAGTTCTTC.

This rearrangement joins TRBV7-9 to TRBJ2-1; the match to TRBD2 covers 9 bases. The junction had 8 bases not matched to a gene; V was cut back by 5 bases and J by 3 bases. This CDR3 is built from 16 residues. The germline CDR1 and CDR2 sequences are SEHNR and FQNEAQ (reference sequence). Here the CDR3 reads CASSPTSGEHYNEQFF. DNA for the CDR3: TGTGCCAGCAGCCCGACTAGCGGAGAGCACTACAATGAGCAGTTCTTC. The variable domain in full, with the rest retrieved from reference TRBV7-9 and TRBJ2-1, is DTGVSQNPRHKITKRGQNVTFRCDPISEHNRLYWYRQTLGQGPEFLTYFQNEAQLEKSRLLSDRFSAERPKGSFSTLEIQRTEQGDSAMYLCASSPTSGEHYNEQFFGPGTRLTVL.

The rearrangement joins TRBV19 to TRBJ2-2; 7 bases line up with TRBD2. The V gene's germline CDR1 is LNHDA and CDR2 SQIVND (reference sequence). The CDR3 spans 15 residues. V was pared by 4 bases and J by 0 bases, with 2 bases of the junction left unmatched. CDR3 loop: CASSSGSANTGELFF. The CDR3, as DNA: TGTGCCAGTAGTAGCGGGAGTGCGAACACCGGGGAGCTGTTTTTT.

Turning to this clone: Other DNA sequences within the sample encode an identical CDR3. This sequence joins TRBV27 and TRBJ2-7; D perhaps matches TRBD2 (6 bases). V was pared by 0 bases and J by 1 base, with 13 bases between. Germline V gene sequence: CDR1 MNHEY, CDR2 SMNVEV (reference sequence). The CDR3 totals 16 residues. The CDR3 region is CASSLSPGGASYEQYF. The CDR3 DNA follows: TGTGCCAGCAGTTTATCCCCCGGGGGAGCGTCCTACGAGCAGTACTTC.

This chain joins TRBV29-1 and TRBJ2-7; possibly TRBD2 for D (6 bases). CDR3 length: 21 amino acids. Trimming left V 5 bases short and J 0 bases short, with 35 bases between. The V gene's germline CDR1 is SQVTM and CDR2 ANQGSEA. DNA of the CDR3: TGCAGCGTTTTTTTCCTCTATTCCCCCGCGTCTAGCGTAGAAAGCTCCTACGAGCAGTACTTC. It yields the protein CSVFFLYSPASSVESSYEQYF.

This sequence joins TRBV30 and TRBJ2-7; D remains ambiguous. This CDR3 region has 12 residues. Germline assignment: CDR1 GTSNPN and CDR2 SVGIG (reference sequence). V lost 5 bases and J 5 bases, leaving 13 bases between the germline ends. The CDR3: CAWVGLINEQYF. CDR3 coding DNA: TGTGCCTGGGTCGGTCTGATAAACGAGCAGTACTTC.

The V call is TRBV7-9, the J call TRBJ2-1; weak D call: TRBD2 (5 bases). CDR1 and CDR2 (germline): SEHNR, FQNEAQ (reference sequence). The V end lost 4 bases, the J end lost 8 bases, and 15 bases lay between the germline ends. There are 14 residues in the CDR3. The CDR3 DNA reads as TGTGCCAGCAGCTGGAAAAAGGCGGGCTATGAGCAGTTCTTC. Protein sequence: CASSWKKAGYEQFF.